The 3 T cell receptor beta chains presented below share a single source sample, sequenced in a study of CD8+CD57+ T cells in acquired aplastic anemia. All sequencing subjects had displayed CD8+CD57+ cell expansion on flow cytometry. The study profiled TCR beta VDJ and CDR3 using genomic DNA as template. TCRdb reprocessed the reads with MiXCR, giving one entry per CDR3 protein. The repertoire consists of 200,000 to 300,000 distinct CDR3 sequences, with roughly 82% occurring once and the leading ten covering 42%. The sequencing input was sorted CD4+, CD8+, or CD8+CD57+ T cells (not recorded which) from PBMCs. The receptors derive from a human donor with aplastic anemia.

This clonotype has more than one count but fewer than ten. A junction boundary mismatches the germline segment, possibly from a read error. The chain links TRBV7-9 to TRBJ2-3; 9 nucleotides match TRBD2. The CDR3 length is 14 residues. Germline values: CDR1 SEHNR, CDR2 FQNEAQ (reference sequence). The CDR3 protein is CASSFARSGGRHDF. CDR3 nucleotide sequence: TGTGCCAGCAGCTTTGCAAGAAGCGGGGGGAGGCATGATTTT.

This clonotype was observed a handful of times. In this CDR3 the conserved last residue, phenylalanine or tryptophan, is missing, so a read error is likely. No DNA is shown, since the ends of the CDR3 on it are uncertain; the CDR3 is the one TCRdb lists. This chain uses TRBV7-3 with TRBJ1-1; TRBD1, the table's D call, lacks a check against the DNA. Both ends counted, the CDR3 spans 13 residues. Germline CDR1 reads SGHTA; CDR2 reads FQGTGA. CDR3 protein: CASSQGQGGSPLH.

This clonotype has just one count. The rearrangement links TRBV2 to TRBJ1-2, with D unresolved. V was shortened by 6 bases and J by 11 bases, with 28 bases between the two germline ends. This CDR3 region has 16 residues. The V gene's germline CDR1 is SNHLY and CDR2 FYNNEI. DNA of the CDR3: TGTGCCAGCAGCTCAACCATTTGGTGGGCCCACTATGAGTACACCTTC. This sequence encodes CASSSTIWWAHYEYTF.